Below, one T cell receptor (beta chain) is given with its context. Its recognized antigen is unknown. Base qualities are missing; no much larger clone stands one base away. Library method: 5' RACE. Instrument used: Illumina HiSeq 2500. A second PCR of about 6 to 11 cycles was run with a J-beta primer mix and a sample-barcoded 5' primer. A unique molecular identifier was introduced onto each TCR beta cDNA molecule by a template-switch 5' adaptor carrying 12 random nucleotides. At least 2.5 million CDR3-containing paired-end reads were obtained from each sample. All of the RNA was converted into first-strand cDNA using the Mint cDNA synthesis kit, with a TRBC-specific oligonucleotide serving as the primer. After uracil-DNA glycosylase treatment, a first 18-cycle PCR used universal primers M1SS and BC2_uni_R on all cDNA. In the original analysis: Each sample was normalized by randomly selecting 1 million high-quality reads, each carrying a distinct molecular identifier. Instead of being binned into consensus sequences, reads that shared molecular identifiers were thrown out. MiTCR, with a Q25 quality threshold and the strictest error-elimination algorithm, was used for CDR3 identification, clonotype clustering and error correction. Lower-bound total TCR beta diversity was estimated with a nonparametric unseen species model using Euler transformation. The raw public data were reprocessed by TCRdb itself: fastp quality trimming at Q25, MiXCR clonotype calling, in-frame beta chains only. Every CDR3 protein is listed once, alongside the most common genes and DNA of its rows. The V and J calls were not made by the authors but by TCRdb's processing. The sample profile shows around 800,000 distinct CDR3 sequences; around half of them were found once. The ten top clones hold around a sixth of the sample.

This sample is drawn from a study of blood T cells in healthy people across ages (dated by TCRdb to 2015 to 2017). As for the study more broadly: Template switching captured roughly one uniquely barcoded TCR beta cDNA molecule per two T cells in model experiments. The study measured age-related changes in TCR beta repertoire diversity using deep sequencing normalized with unique cDNA molecular identifiers. The donors were split into four age groups: young (average around 15 years), middle-aged (roughly 39), aged (more than 55) and long-lived (approximately 80). To avoid experimental bias, donors of different ages were distributed randomly across sequencing lanes. Two additional independent replicas of 1 million unique cDNA reads from the same blood draw were analyzed for two donors (one aged 18 to 29 and one aged 80 or older). The research as a whole found: Estimates of total diversity based on one million sequenced T cells were considered lower bounds and underestimates. The CMV infection status of donors was not known, potentially confounding age-related changes in expanded clonotypes. Bulk unsorted PBMC profiling prevented conclusive comparison of naive and antigen-experienced compartments. Compared with the aged group, the long-lived group had more naive CD4+ T cells, fewer expanded clones and increased TCR diversity, suggesting age selection. Observed TCR beta diversity correlated strongly with the percentage of naive T cells measured by flow cytometry. As age increased, observed TCR beta diversity per million T cells dropped in a roughly linear way, and a significant reduction was already evident by age approximately 40.

The donors were some 39 Caucasian individuals from Russia, aged 6 to 90 years, who were systemically healthy. About 9.1 milliliters of peripheral blood were collected from each donor into EDTA-treated Vacutainer tubes. Ficoll-Paque density-gradient centrifugation was used to isolate PBMCs, with at least 7 million per sample. Trizol reagent was used to extract total RNA from the PBMCs, yielding at least 6 micrograms per sample. For every donor, an aliquot of PBMCs went through flow cytometry to measure the percentages of naive CD45RAhigh/CD27high T cells. The sequencing sample was made of blood. The receptor was isolated from an elderly man in good health.

At the DNA level, the sequence is TGTGCCTGGACAACAGGAACAGGGCTCAGTAGTCAGCCCCAGCATTTT. Translated, it gives CAWTTGTGLSSQPQHF. The chain couples TRBV30 to TRBJ1-5; tentative D gene TRBD1, with 6 bases matching. V and J are truncated by 4 bases and 6 bases respectively, leaving an intervening sequence of 22 bases. Taken from the germline V gene (reference sequence), the CDR1 and CDR2 loops are GTSNPN and SVGIG. Including cysteine and phenylalanine, the CDR3 has 16 amino acids. Just the 48-base CDR3 DNA is kept, in frame starting at base 1.